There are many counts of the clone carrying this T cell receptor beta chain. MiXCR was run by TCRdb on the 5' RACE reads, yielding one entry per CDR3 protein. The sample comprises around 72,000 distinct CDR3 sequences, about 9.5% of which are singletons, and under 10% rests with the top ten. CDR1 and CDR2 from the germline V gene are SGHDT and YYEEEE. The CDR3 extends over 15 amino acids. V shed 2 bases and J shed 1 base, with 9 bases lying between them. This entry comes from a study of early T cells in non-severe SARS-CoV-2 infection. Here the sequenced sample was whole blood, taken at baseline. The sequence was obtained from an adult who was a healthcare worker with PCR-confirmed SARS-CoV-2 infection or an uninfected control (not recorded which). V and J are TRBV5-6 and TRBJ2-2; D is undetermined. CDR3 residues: CASSFGNQNTGELFF. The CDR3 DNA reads TGTGCCAGCAGCTTTGGGAATCAGAACACCGGGGAGCTGTTTTTT.